The 19 T cell receptor beta chains presented below share a single source sample, sequenced in a study of T cells in Graves' hyperthyroidism and ophthalmopathy. Amplification of TCR beta CDR3 regions was performed using RNA transcripts as template. With the HTBI primer set, the TCR CDR3 went through a first round of RT-PCR. TCRdb used MiXCR to reprocess the multiplex PCR reads, holding one entry per CDR3 protein. The sample includes 500,000 to 800,000 distinct CDR3 sequences, about 45% of them seen just once. Sequenced: peripheral blood or thyroid tissue (not recorded which). All receptors come from an adult man with Graves' disease, either hyperthyroidism or ophthalmopathy (not recorded which).

In this sample, this clonotype turned up many times. The gene calls are TRBV29-1 and TRBJ1-1; perhaps TRBD1 as D (6 bases). In germline, CDR1 is SQVTM, CDR2 ANQGSEA. The CDR3 covers 13 residues. V lost 6 bases to trimming and J lost 1 base, with 12 bases between them. The CDR3 DNA reads TGCAGCGTGTCGGGGGGGCGGAACACTGAAGCTTTCTTT. This codes for CSVSGGRNTEAFF.

The gene calls are TRBV10-3 and TRBJ2-7; D is uncertain. V was clipped by 0 bases and J by 2 bases, with 11 bases between them. This CDR3 spans 15 amino acids. The germline gives CDR1 ENHRY, CDR2 SYGVKD. The CDR3 loop reads CAISESDLRTYEQYF. Here the CDR3 DNA reads TGTGCCATCAGTGAGTCGGACCTCAGAACCTACGAGCAGTACTTC.

This clonotype was counted between two and nine times. For the CDR3, the DNA is TGCAGTGCTAGAGATTTCACGGGGGCGCAGGGAGAGACCCAGTACTTC. Residues: CSARDFTGAQGETQYF. This chain connects TRBV20-1 to TRBJ2-5; D tentatively reads TRBD1 or TRBD2 (6 bases each). This CDR3 has 16 residues. With 0 bases removed from V and 4 bases from J, the gap between germline ends came to 18 bases. CDR1 is DFQATT, CDR2 SNEGSKA, per germline (reference sequence).

The rearrangement uses TRBV9 and TRBJ2-7; 8 nucleotides line up with TRBD1. Germline CDR1 reads SGDLS; CDR2 reads YYNGEE. The V segment lost 5 bases and the J segment 3 bases; nucleotides outside the gene matches: 4. This CDR3 is 13 amino acids long. CDR3 bases: TGTGCCAGCAGGACAGGGGCCAACTACGAGCAGTACTTC. Amino acids: CASRTGANYEQYF.

This clonotype occurred many times. The rearrangement links TRBV7-2 to TRBJ1-3; no reliable D call. Looked up from germline, CDR1 is SGHTA and CDR2 is FQGNSA. The germline V and J ends were trimmed by 5 bases and 3 bases, with 8 bases remaining between them. The CDR3 covers 13 residues. In DNA form, the CDR3 reads TGTGCCAGCAGCCCCCGCTTTGGAAACACCATATATTTT. This sequence encodes CASSPRFGNTIYF.

The V call is TRBV20-1, the J call TRBJ1-1; maybe TRBD1 (6 bases). The germline CDR1 and CDR2 sequences are DFQATT and SNEGSKA (reference sequence). This CDR3 spans 16 amino acids. Trimming took 6 bases from V and 5 from J, leaving 25 bases between them. The CDR3 spells CSALPVGGADPTEAFF. In nucleotides, the CDR3 is TGCAGTGCGCTACCTGTGGGGGGCGCGGATCCTACTGAAGCTTTCTTT.

This chain connects TRBV14 to TRBJ1-2; no reliable D call. This CDR3 is built from 14 residues. Trimming took off 3 bases at V and 8 bases at J, with 16 bases between the two ends. CDR1 and CDR2 (germline): SGHDN, FVKESK. CDR3 DNA: TGTGCCAGCAGCCACGATGTTTCGGGTGGGGGCTACACCTTC. It yields the protein CASSHDVSGGGYTF.

The chain joins TRBV9 to TRBJ1-5; TRBD1 is a possible D gene (6 bases). The CDR3 covers 15 residues. The V gene lost 4 bases and the J gene lost 4 bases, with 15 bases spanning the gap. Germline V gene data show CDR1 as SGDLS and CDR2 as YYNGEE. The CDR3 bases are TGTGCCAGCAGCCAAGATGGGGGGGCGAATCAGCCCCAGCATTTT. Protein: CASSQDGGANQPQHF.

The chain has TRBV4-1 and TRBJ1-6; D gene unclear. Germline loops: CDR1 MGHRA, CDR2 YSYEKL. V was cut by 4 bases and J by 8 bases, with 18 bases left in between. The CDR3 covers 16 residues. The CDR3 region has the DNA TGCGCCAGCAGCCCCCACCCAGACGCATCGTATTCACCCCTCCACTTT. Its protein product is CASSPHPDASYSPLHF.

This chain links TRBV20-1 with TRBJ1-4; D is undetermined. The CDR3 runs to 11 residues. V was clipped by 6 bases and J by 7 bases, with 9 bases between them. The germline CDR1 and CDR2 sequences are DFQATT and SNEGSKA (reference sequence). CDR3 region: CSAQRVEKLFF. In DNA form, the CDR3 reads TGCAGTGCCCAGAGGGTTGAAAAACTGTTTTTT.

This clonotype was detected a few times. V is TRBV7-2 and J is TRBJ1-2; possible D gene TRBD1, 5 bases. This CDR3 spans 15 amino acids. Per germline, CDR1 SGHTA and CDR2 FQGNSA. V dropped 1 base and J dropped 8 bases, with 17 bases sitting between them. The CDR3, as DNA: TGTGCCAGCAGCTTAGGGGGCAGGCCAGCTTTCGGCTACACCTTC. This translates into CASSLGGRPAFGYTF.

There are many counts of this clonotype. V usage is TRBV7-9 and J usage is TRBJ2-7, with D perhaps matching TRBD1 (5 bases). V lost 4 bases and J lost 2, with 9 bases in between. Germline lookup yields CDR1 SEHNR and CDR2 FQNEAQ (reference sequence). The length of the CDR3 is 13 residues. The CDR3 region has the DNA TGTGCCAGCAGCTCAGAAGGGGCCTACGAGCAGTACTTC. Protein: CASSSEGAYEQYF. The full variable domain, with the rest looked up from reference TRBV7-9 and TRBJ2-7, is DTGVSQNPRHKITKRGQNVTFRCDPISEHNRLYWYRQTLGQGPEFLTYFQNEAQLEKSRLLSDRFSAERPKGSFSTLEIQRTEQGDSAMYLCASSSEGAYEQYFGPGTRLTVT.

The chain recombines TRBV10-3 with TRBJ1-3, with D possibly TRBD1 on 6 matching bases. The CDR3 consists of 13 residues. The V gene's germline CDR1 is ENHRY and CDR2 SYGVKD. DNA for the CDR3: TGTGCTCTAGGGGGGAGCTCTGGAAACACCATATATTTT. Its translation is CALGGSSGNTIYF.

As for this clonotype: The junction shows a germline mismatch at one end, possibly a read error. This chain joins TRBV6-5 and TRBJ1-1; 9 bases map to TRBD1. Germline-derived CDR1 and CDR2 are MNHEY and SVGAGI. There are 18 residues in the CDR3. The CDR3 coding sequence is TGTGCCAGCAGTTACTCGTCCCGGGACAGGGTTTGGAGCACTGAAGCTTCCTTT. Translation: CASSYSSRDRVWSTEASF.

A word on this clonotype: A read error may be the cause here, since a much bigger clone is one base away. V usage is TRBV4-1 and J usage is TRBJ1-6, with 7 bases matching TRBD1. There are 16 residues in the CDR3. Looked up from germline, CDR1 is MGHRA and CDR2 is YSYEKL. J was trimmed by 9 bases and V by 0 bases; bases with no gene match: 8. The CDR3 loop reads CASSQELWTGSSPLHF. The CDR3 DNA reads as TGCGCCAGCAGCCAAGAGTTGTGGACAGGCAGTTCACCCCTCCACTTT.

This chain connects TRBV7-1 to TRBJ1-6, with 12 nucleotides matching TRBD1. TRBV7-1 is treated as an ORF (open reading frame) with a function not yet certain. The CDR3 totals 17 residues. V lost 3 bases to trimming and J lost 10 bases; unmatched junction nucleotides: 10. The CDR3 sequence: CASSSPPGTGGLSPLHF. The CDR3 nucleotides are TGTGCCAGCAGCTCGCCCCCGGGGACAGGGGGCTTGTCACCCCTCCACTTT.

With respect to this clonotype: Possible read error: a much larger clone is one base away. The chain combines TRBV10-3 with TRBJ1-5; D possibly corresponds to TRBD1 (5 bases). The V gene's germline CDR1 is ENHRY and CDR2 SYGVKD. CDR3 size: 13 residues. Trimming cost V 8 bases and J 7 bases, with 15 bases left between them. The CDR3 is CAIGDGPLQPQHF. For the CDR3, the DNA is TGTGCCATCGGGGACGGTCCCCTCCAGCCCCAGCATTTT.

This clonotype appeared a few times. The CDR3 sequence: CASSFLPGGDGNQPQHF. CDR3 bases: TGTGCCAGCAGTTTTTTGCCAGGGGGCGATGGCAATCAGCCCCAGCATTTT. The genes are TRBV28 and TRBJ1-5, with TRBD1 matching over 8 bases. Germline V gives CDR1 MDHEN, CDR2 SYDVKM. This CDR3 is built from 17 residues. J gave up 2 bases and V 3 bases, and 9 bases lay outside the gene matches. Supplemented by reference TRBV28 and TRBJ1-5, the full variable domain reads DVKVTQSSRYLVKRTGEKVFLECVQDMDHENMFWYRQDPGLGLRLIYFSYDVKMKEKGDIPEGYSVSREKKERFSLILESASTNQTSMYLCASSFLPGGDGNQPQHFGDGTRLSIL.

The chain links TRBV7-9 to TRBJ2-7; D assignment may be TRBD1 or TRBD2 (5 bases each). Germline values: CDR1 SEHNR, CDR2 FQNEAQ (reference sequence). V was cut by 3 bases and J by 2 bases, with 14 bases left in between. The CDR3 is 15 residues long. The DNA for the CDR3 is TGTGCCAGCAGCTTGGGGACGGCAGGAGCCTACGAGCAGTACTTC. Protein product: CASSLGTAGAYEQYF.